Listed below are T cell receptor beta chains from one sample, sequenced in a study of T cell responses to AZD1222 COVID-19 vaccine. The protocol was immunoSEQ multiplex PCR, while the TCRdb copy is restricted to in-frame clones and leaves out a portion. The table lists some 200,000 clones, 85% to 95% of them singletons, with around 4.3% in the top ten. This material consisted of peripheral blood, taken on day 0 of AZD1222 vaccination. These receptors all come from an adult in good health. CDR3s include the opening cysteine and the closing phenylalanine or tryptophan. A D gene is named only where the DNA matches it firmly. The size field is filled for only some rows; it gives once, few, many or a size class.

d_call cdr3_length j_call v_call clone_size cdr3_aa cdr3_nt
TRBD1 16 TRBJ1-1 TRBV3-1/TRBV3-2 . CASSQDAGTGRLEAFF TGTGCCAGCAGCCAAGATGCTGGGACAGGTCGACTTGAAGCTTTCTTT
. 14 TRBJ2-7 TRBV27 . CASGKIGSTYEQYF TGTGCCAGCGGAAAGATAGGCTCCACCTACGAGCAGTACTTC
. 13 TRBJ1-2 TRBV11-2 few CASGSYEAHGYTF TGTGCCAGCGGTTCATACGAGGCCCATGGCTACACCTTC
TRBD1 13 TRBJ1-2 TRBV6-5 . CASSGGQGYGYTF TGTGCCAGCAGCGGGGGACAGGGATATGGCTACACCTTC
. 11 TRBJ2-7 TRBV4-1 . CASSLGGEQYF TGCGCCAGCAGTCTAGGAGGCGAGCAGTACTTC
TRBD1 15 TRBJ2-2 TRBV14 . CASSGQGGISGELFF TGTGCCAGCAGCGGACAGGGGGGAATCTCCGGGGAGCTGTTTTTT
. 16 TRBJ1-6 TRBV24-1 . CATSDAGSSYNSPLHF TGTGCCACCAGTGATGCCGGGAGCTCCTATAATTCACCCCTCCACTTT
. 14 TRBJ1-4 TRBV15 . CATSREGGAEKLFF TGTGCCACCAGCAGAGAGGGGGGGGCTGAAAAACTGTTTTTT
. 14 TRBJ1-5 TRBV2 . CASTLERSNQPQHF TGTGCCAGCACCCTCGAACGGAGCAATCAGCCCCAGCATTTT
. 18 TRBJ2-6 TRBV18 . CASAQFTGTHSGANVLTF TGTGCCAGCGCGCAATTCACCGGGACTCACTCTGGGGCCAACGTCCTGACTTTC
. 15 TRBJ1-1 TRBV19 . CASVNFGSKNTEAFF TGTGCCAGTGTAAATTTCGGCAGTAAGAACACTGAAGCTTTCTTT
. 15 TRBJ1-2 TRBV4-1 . CASSHNRLDDYGYTF TGCGCCAGCAGCCACAACAGGCTAGACGACTATGGCTACACCTTC
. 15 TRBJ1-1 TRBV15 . CATSGEGRVSTEAFF TGTGCCACCAGCGGCGAGGGGAGGGTGAGTACTGAAGCTTTCTTT
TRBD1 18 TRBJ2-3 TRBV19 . CASSTLPPTGAVHYTQYF TGTGCCAGTAGTACGCTACCCCCAACAGGGGCCGTCCACTATACGCAGTATTTT